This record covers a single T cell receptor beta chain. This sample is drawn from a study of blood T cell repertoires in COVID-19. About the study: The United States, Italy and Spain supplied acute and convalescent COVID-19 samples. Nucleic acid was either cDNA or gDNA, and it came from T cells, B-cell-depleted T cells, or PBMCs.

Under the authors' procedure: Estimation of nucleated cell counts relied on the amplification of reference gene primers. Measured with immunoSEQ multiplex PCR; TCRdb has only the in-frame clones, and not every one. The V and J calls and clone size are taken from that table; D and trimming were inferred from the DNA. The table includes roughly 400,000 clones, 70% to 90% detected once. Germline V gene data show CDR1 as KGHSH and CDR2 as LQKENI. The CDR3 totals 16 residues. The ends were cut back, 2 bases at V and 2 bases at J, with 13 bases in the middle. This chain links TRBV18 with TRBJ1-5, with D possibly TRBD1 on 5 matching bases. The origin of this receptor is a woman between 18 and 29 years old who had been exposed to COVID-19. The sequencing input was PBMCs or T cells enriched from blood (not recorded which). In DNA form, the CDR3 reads TGTGCCAGCTCACCATCGGGGGTCTTTGGCAATCAGCCCCAGCATTTT. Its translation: CASSPSGVFGNQPQHF.